The present TCR beta chain was sequenced within a study of cytomegalovirus exposure and HLA in healthy donors. The PCR ran on 60 Vbeta and 13 Jbeta primers. Authors' analysis steps: A follow-up analysis tallied around 76 million unique TCR beta chains, 8.5 million to 14 million shared. The data were produced by immunoSEQ multiplex PCR, yet TCRdb's version contains in-frame clones alone and is incomplete. That table supplies the V and J calls and clone size; D and trimming were determined from the DNA. The table shows 200,000 to 250,000 clones, with 70% to 80% occurring only once. This clone occurred a few times. The specimen was PBMCs. This TCR derives from a man in his forties in good health and CMV-seronegative.

For the CDR3, the DNA is TGTGCCAGCAGCCCCCATTACTATAATGAAAAACTGTTTTTT. Encoded protein: CASSPHYYNEKLFF. The rearrangement uses TRBV27 and TRBJ1-4; D unresolved. CDR1 is MNHEY and CDR2 is SMNVEV in the germline V gene (reference sequence). The CDR3 extends over 14 amino acids. Trimming took off 6 bases at V and 4 bases at J, with 12 bases between the two ends.